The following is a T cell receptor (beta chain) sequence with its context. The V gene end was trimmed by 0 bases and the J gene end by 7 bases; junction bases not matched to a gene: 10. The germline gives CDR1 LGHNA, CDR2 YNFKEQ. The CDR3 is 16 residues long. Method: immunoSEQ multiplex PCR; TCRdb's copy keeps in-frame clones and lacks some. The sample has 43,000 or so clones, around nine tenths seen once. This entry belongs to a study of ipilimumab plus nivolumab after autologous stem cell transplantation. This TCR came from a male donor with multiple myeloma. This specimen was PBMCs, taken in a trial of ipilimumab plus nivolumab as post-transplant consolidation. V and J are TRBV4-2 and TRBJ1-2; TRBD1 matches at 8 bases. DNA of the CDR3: TGTGCCAGCAGCCAAGATAACAGGGGGGCGAGTGGTGGCTACACCTTC. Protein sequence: CASSQDNRGASGGYTF.